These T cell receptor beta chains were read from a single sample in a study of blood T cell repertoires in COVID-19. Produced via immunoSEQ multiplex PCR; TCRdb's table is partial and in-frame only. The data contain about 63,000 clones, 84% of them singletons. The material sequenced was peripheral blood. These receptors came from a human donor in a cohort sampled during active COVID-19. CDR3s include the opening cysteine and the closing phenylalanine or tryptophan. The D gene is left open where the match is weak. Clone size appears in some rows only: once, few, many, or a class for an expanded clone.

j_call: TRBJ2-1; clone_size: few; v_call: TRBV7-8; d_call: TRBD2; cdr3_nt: TGTGCCAGCAGTAAGCGGGAGTATGCGAATGAGCAGTTCTTC; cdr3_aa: CASSKREYANEQFF
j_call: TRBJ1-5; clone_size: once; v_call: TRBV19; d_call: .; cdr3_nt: TGTGCCAGTACCCCTCGGGGGGTCAGAAGCAATCAGCCCCAGCATTTT; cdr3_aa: CASTPRGVRSNQPQHF
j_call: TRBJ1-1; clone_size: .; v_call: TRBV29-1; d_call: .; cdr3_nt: TGCAGCTTGACCCACAGGCCTTCTGAAGCTTTCTTT; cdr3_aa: CSLTHRPSEAFF
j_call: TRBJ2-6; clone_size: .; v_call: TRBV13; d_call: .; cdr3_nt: TGTGCCAGCAGCCCCAATTTGGGGGCCAACGTCCTGACTTTC; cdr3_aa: CASSPNLGANVLTF
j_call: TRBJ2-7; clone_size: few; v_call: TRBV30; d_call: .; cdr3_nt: TGTGCCTGGAGTGTACGTGGGACATTCCTCTACGAGCAGTACTTC; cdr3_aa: CAWSVRGTFLYEQYF
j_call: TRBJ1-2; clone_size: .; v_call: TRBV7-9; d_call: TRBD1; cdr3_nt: TGTGCCAGCACCCGGACAGGAGCTAACTATGGCTACACCTTC; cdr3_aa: CASTRTGANYGYTF
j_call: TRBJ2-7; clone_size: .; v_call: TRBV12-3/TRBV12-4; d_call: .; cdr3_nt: TGTGCCAGCACCCCTACGTACGAGCAGTACTTC; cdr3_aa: CASTPTYEQYF
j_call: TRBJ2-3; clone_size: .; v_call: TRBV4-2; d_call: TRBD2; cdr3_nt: TGTGCCAGCAGCCAAGATATTGCGGTTGGTCTGACTAGCGGCACAGATACGCAGTATTTT; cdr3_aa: CASSQDIAVGLTSGTDTQYF
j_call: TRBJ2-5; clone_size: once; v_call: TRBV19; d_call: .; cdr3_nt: TGTGCCAGTAGTCGACCCGACGACCCCGGGGAGACCCAGTACTTC; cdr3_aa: CASSRPDDPGETQYF
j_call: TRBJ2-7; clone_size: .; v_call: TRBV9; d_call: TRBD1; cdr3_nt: TGTGCCAGCAGCGCTAACCCGGGACAGGGGAGCTACGAGCAGTACTTC; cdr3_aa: CASSANPGQGSYEQYF
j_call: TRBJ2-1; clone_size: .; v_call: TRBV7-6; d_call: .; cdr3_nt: TGTGCCAGCAGCTTACCCAGGGCCAAAGCCTCCAATGAGCAGTTCTTC; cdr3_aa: CASSLPRAKASNEQFF
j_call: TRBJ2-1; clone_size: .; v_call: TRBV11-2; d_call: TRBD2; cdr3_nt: TGTGCCAGCAGCTTAATCCTAGCGGGATACAATGAGCAGTTCTTC; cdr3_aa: CASSLILAGYNEQFF
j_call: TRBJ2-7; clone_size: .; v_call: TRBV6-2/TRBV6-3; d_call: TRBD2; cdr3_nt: TGTGCCAGCAGTTACTCTAGCGGGAGGGTTTTGAACGAGCAGTACTTC; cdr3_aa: CASSYSSGRVLNEQYF
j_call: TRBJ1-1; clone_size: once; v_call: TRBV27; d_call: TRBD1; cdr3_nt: TGTGCCAGCAGTCACAGGGGGGTGAGGGCTGAAGCTTTCTTT; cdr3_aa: CASSHRGVRAEAFF
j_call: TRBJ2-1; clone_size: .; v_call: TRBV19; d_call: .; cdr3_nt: TGTGCCAGCAACCCGGGACTCTCCTCCTACAATGAGCAGTTCTTC; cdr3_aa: CASNPGLSSYNEQFF
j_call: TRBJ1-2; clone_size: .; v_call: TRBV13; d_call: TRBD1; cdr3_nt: TGTGCCAGCAGCTTAGGGACAGGGAACTATGGCTACACCTTC; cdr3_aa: CASSLGTGNYGYTF
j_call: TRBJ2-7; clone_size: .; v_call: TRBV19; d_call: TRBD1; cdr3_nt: TGTGCCAGTAGTATAGGGGACAGGGCCTACGAGCAGTACTTC; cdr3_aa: CASSIGDRAYEQYF
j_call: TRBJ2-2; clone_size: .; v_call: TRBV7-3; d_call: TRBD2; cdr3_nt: TGTGCCAGCAGCCTAGCGGGGGTGAACACCGGGGAGCTGTTTTTT; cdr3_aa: CASSLAGVNTGELFF
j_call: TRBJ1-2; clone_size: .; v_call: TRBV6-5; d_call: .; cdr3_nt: TGTGCCAGCAGCTATACCCCTGGGGGCAATGGCTACACCTTC; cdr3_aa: CASSYTPGGNGYTF
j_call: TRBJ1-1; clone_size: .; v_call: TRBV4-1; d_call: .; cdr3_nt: TGCGCCAGCAGCCCCTGGGGGGTGAACACTGAAGCTTTCTTT; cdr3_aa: CASSPWGVNTEAFF
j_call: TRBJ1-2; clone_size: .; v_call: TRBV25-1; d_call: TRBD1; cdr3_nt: TGTGCCAGCAGTGGAGCAGGGGGCATGGACTATGGCTACACCTTC; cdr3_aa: CASSGAGGMDYGYTF